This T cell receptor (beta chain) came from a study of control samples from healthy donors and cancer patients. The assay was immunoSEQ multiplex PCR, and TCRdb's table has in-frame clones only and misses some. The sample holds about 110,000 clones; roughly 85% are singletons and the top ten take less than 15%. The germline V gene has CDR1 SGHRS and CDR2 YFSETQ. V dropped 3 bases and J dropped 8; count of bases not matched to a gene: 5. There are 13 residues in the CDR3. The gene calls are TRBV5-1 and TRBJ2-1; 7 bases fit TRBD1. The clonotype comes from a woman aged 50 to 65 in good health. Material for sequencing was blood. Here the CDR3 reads CASSSDREYEQFF. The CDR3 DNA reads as TGCGCCAGCAGCTCAGACAGGGAGTATGAGCAGTTCTTC.